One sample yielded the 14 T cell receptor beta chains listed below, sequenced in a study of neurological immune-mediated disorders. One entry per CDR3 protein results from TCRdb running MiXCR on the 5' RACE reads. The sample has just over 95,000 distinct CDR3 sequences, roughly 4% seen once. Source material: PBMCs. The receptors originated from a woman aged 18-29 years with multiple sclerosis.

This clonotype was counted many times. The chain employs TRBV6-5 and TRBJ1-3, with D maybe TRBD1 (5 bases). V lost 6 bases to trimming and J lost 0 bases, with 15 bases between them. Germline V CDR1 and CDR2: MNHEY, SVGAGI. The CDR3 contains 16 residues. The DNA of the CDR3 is TGTGCCAGCAGAACGGTCGGGGGATCCTCTGGAAACACCATATATTTT. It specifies CASRTVGGSSGNTIYF.

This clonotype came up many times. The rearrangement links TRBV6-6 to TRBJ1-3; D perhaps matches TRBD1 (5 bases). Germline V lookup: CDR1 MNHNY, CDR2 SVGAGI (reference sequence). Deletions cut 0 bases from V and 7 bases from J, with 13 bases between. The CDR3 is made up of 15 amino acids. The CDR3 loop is CASSYSNVGGNTIYF. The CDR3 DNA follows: TGTGCCAGCAGTTACTCGAATGTCGGGGGGAACACCATATATTTT.

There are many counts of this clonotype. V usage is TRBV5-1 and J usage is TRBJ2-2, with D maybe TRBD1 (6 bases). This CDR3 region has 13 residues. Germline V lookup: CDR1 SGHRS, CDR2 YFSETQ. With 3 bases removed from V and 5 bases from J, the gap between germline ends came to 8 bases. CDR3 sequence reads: CASSSQGTGELFF. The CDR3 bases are TGCGCCAGCAGCTCCCAGGGGACCGGGGAGCTGTTTTTT. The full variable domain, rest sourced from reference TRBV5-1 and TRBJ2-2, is KAGVTQTPRYLIKTRGQQVTLSCSPISGHRSVSWYQQTPGQGLQFLFEYFSETQRNKGNFPGRFSGRQFSNSRSEMNVSTLELGDSALYLCASSSQGTGELFFGEGSRLTVL.

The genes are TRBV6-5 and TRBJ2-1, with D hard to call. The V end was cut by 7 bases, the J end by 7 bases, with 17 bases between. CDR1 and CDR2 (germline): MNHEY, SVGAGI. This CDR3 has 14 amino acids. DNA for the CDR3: TGTGCCAGCACCTACGATACCTCTGGGAATGAGCAGTTCTTC. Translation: CASTYDTSGNEQFF.

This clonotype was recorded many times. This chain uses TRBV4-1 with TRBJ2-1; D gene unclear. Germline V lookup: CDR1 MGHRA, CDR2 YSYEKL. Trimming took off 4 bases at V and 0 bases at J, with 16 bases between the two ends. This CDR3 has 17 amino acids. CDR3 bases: TGCGCCAGCAGCCCCGCCCCTTTTCGGAGCTCCTACAATGAGCAGTTCTTC. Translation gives CASSPAPFRSSYNEQFF.

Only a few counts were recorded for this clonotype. CDR3 amino acids: CASSHSPNYGYTF. CDR3 nucleotide sequence: TGTGCCAGCAGCCACAGTCCTAACTATGGCTACACCTTC. V gene TRBV6-4 combines with J gene TRBJ1-2; D not resolved. CDR3 length equals 13 residues. Germline CDR1 is MRHNA and CDR2 is SNTAGT. V was pared by 6 bases and J by 0 bases, with 8 bases between.

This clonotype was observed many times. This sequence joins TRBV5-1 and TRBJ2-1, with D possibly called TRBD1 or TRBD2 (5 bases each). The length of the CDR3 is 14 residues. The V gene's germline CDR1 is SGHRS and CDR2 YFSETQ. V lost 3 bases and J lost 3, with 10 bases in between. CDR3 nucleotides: TGCGCCAGCAGCTGGGGGACCATCTACAATGAGCAGTTCTTC. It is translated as CASSWGTIYNEQFF.

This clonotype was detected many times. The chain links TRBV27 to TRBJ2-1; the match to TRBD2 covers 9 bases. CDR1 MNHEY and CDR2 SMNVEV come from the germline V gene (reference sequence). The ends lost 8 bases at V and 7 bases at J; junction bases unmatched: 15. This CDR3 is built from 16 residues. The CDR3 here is CASSSSGGISGNEQFF. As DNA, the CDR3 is TGTGCCAGCTCTTCGAGCGGGGGGATTTCGGGAAATGAGCAGTTCTTC.

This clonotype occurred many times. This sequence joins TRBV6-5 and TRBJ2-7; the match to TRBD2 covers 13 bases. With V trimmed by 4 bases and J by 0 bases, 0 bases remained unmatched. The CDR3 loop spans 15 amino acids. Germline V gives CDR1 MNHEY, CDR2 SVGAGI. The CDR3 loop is CASSWTSGSSYEQYF. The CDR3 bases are TGTGCCAGCAGTTGGACTAGCGGGAGCTCCTACGAGCAGTACTTC.

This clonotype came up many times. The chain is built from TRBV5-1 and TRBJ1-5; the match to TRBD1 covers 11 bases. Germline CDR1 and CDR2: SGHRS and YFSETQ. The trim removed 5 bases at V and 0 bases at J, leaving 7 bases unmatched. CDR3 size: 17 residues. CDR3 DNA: TGCGCCAGCAGTCCGGGACAGGGGGACTATAGCAATCAGCCCCAGCATTTT. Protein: CASSPGQGDYSNQPQHF.

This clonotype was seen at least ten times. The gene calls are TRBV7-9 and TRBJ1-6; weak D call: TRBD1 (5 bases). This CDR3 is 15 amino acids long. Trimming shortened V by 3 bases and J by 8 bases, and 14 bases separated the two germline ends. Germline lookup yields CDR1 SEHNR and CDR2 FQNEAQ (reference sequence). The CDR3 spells CASSLVQGNYSPLHF. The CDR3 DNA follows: TGTGCCAGCAGCTTGGTGCAGGGTAATTATTCACCCCTCCACTTT.

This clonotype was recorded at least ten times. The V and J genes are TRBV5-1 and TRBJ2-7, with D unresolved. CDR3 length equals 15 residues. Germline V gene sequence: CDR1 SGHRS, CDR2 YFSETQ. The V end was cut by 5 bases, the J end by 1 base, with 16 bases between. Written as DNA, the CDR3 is TGCGCCAGCAGAGCGAGCACCCAACCGTCCTACGAGCAGTACTTC. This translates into CASRASTQPSYEQYF.

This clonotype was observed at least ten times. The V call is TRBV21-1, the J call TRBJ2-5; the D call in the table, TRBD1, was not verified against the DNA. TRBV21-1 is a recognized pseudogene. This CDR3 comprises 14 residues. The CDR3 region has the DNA TGTGCCAGCAGCAAAGTGGTCCAGCCGGGGACCCAGTACTTC. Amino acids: CASSKVVQPGTQYF.

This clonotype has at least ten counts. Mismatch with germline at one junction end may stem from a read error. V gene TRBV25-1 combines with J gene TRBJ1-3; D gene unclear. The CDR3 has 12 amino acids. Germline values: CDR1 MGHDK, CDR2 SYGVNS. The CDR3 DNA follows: TGTGCCAGCAGTGAAACTGGAGACACCATATATTTT. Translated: CASSETGDTIYF. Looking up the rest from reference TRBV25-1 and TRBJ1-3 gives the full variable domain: EADIYQTPRYLVIGTGKKITLECSQTMGHDKMYWYQQDPGMELHLIHYSYGVNSTEKGDLSSESTVSRIRTEHFPLTLESARPSHTSQYLCASSETGDTIYFGEGSWLTVV.